The entry below gives a single TCR beta chain sequence along with its context. Its antigen is still unknown. This sample stems from a study of a mutant IDH1 vaccine in newly diagnosed glioma. Across the whole study: Initiation of the vaccine course occurred 4-6 weeks after radiotherapy alone, or alongside temozolomide cycles. Males made up about 62% and females approximately 40% of treated patients, whose mean age was roughly 40 years. Previous care, which was radiotherapy, temozolomide, or both, most often involved both.

The time point was: week 47, end of study. Doses of 300 ug of mutant IDH1 20-mer peptide were given with topical imiquimod. Each tumor in the donors was a new WHO grade 3 or 4 astrocytoma, IDH1-mutant and ATRX-lost. The table came from immunoSEQ multiplex PCR; TCRdb's copy has only in-frame clones and leaves some out. The data show fewer than 70,000 clones, roughly 80% seen once. Sequenced material: PBMCs, taken from a glioma patient whose treatment included an IDH1 peptide vaccine. The clonotype originates from a man aged 25 to 40 with glioma.

The CDR3 protein is CASSQESTNGGTIYF. The CDR3, as DNA: TGCGCCAGCAGCCAAGAAAGCACAAACGGGGGCACCATATATTTT. The rearrangement links TRBV4-1 to TRBJ1-3, with D possibly being TRBD1 (5 bases). V lost 0 bases, J lost 9 bases, and 15 bases lay in between. This CDR3 contains 15 residues. Looked up from germline, CDR1 is MGHRA and CDR2 is YSYEKL.